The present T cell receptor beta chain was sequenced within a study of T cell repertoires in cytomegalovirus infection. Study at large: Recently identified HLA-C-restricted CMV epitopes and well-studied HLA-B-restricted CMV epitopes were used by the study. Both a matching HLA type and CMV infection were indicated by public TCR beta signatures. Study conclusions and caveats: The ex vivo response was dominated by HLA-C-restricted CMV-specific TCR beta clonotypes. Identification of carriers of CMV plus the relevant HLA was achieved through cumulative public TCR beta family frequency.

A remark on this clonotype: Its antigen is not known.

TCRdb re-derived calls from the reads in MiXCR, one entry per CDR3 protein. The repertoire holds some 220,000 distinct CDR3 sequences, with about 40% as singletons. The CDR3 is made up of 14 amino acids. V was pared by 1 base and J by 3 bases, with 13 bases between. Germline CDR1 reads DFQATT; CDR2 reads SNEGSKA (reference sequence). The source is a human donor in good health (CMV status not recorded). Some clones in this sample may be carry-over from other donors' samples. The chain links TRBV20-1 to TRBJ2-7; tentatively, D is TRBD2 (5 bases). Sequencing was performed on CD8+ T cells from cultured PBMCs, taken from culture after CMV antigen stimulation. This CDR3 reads CSARGRETLYEQYF. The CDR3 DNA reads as TGCAGTGCTAGAGGACGGGAAACCCTCTACGAGCAGTACTTC.